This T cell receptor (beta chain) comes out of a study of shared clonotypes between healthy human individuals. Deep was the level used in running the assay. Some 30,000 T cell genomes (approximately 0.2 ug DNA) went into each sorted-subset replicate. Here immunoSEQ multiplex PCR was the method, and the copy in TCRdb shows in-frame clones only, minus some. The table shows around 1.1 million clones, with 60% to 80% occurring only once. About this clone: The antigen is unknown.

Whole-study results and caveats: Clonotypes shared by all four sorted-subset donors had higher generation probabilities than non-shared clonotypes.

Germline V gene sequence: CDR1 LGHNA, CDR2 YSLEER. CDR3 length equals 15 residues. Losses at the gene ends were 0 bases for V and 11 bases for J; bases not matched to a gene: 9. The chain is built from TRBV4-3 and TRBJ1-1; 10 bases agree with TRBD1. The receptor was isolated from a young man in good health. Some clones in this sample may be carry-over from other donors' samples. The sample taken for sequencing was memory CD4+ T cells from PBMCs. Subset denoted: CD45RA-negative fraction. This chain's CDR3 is CASSQDTDRGRYAFF. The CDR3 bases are TGCGCCAGCAGCCAAGACACGGACAGGGGGAGATATGCTTTCTTT.